This T cell receptor beta chain stems from a study of cytomegalovirus exposure and HLA in healthy donors. Trimming took 0 bases from V and 8 from J; bases not matched to a gene: 13. Per germline, CDR1 GTSNPN and CDR2 SVGIG (reference sequence). The CDR3 covers 16 residues. Study observations and caveats: Earlier results showed most TCR beta V segments being productive about 87% or about 30% of the time. An ancestry cluster, one associated with Asian ancestry, reportedly showed fewer N-insertions than the 666-donor mean in a later analysis. Later, an analysis showed that TCR beta chains associated with HLA were more clonally expanded than others that were equally common. In vitro assays verified that three CMV-associated chains recognized CMV antigens specifically.

The PCR ran on 60 Vbeta and 13 Jbeta primers. Produced via immunoSEQ multiplex PCR; TCRdb's table is partial and in-frame only. Among about 93,000 clones listed, about 82% were seen once. In the case of this clone: What it binds is unknown.

Material for sequencing was PBMCs. The TCR originated in a man younger than 45 in good health and CMV-seronegative. The chain joins TRBV30 to TRBJ1-2; 9 bases agree with TRBD1. For the CDR3, the DNA is TGTGCCTGGAGTGTCCCAGGACAGGGGATGCTGAGAGGCTACACCTTC. Residues: CAWSVPGQGMLRGYTF.